Below, 2 T cell receptor beta chains from the same sample are listed, as sequenced in a study of blood T cell repertoires in COVID-19. The protocol was immunoSEQ multiplex PCR, while the TCRdb copy is restricted to in-frame clones and leaves out a portion. Among roughly 110,000 clones listed, approximately 84% were seen once. Source material: peripheral blood. The receptor source for this set is a human donor in a cohort sampled during active COVID-19.

This clone came up once. The CDR3 nucleotides read TGTGCCAGCGGGAGACAGGTAGACAACTATGGCTACACCTTC. Translated: CASGRQVDNYGYTF. V usage is TRBV9 and J usage is TRBJ1-2, with a tentative D call TRBD1 (6 bases). This CDR3 region has 14 residues. The germline V gene encodes CDR1 SGDLS and CDR2 YYNGEE. With 7 bases removed from V and 2 bases from J, the gap between germline ends came to 15 bases.

The rearrangement uses TRBV28 and TRBJ2-3, with D perhaps matching TRBD2 (6 bases). V was clipped by 2 bases and J by 0 bases, with 18 bases between them. The germline CDR1 and CDR2 sequences are MDHEN and SYDVKM. This CDR3 has 18 amino acids. The CDR3 nucleotides read TGTGCCAGCAGTTTAGCGGGGTCAGCGAGCTCTAGCACAGATACGCAGTATTTT. Protein: CASSLAGSASSSTDTQYF.